This T cell receptor beta chain came from a study of blood T cell repertoires in COVID-19. Trimming took off 5 bases at V and 0 bases at J, with 14 bases between the two ends. This CDR3 spans 17 amino acids. Germline V gene lookup returns CDR1 SGHAT and CDR2 FQNNGV. Sequencing used immunoSEQ multiplex PCR; TCRdb keeps in-frame clones, though not all of them. The top ten hold under 2.5% of the sample, which has 200,000 or so clones, 88% seen once. This clone is a singleton in its sample. The TCR comes from a woman aged 40 to 50 with acute COVID-19. This chain uses TRBV11-2 with TRBJ2-6, with D perhaps TRBD1 (5 bases). Input material: PBMCs or T cells enriched from blood (not recorded which). As DNA, the CDR3 is TGTGCCAGCAGCCATTACAGGACACACTCTGGGGCCAACGTCCTGACTTTC. Its translation is CASSHYRTHSGANVLTF.